The 9 T cell receptor beta chains presented below share a single source sample, sequenced in a study of cytomegalovirus exposure and HLA in healthy donors. The PCR ran on 60 Vbeta and 13 Jbeta primers. The assay was immunoSEQ multiplex PCR, and TCRdb's table has in-frame clones only and misses some. The data show 150,000 or so clones, 76% seen once. Sequenced sample: PBMCs. The receptor source for this set is a male donor in good health and CMV-seronegative.

This clone was counted a few times. At the DNA level, this CDR3 is encoded by other sequences in the same sample as well. The J gene is TRBJ1-2, the V gene TRBV30; 7 bases are shared with TRBD1. Germline V lookup: CDR1 GTSNPN, CDR2 SVGIG (reference sequence). With V trimmed by 5 bases and J by 1 base, 1 base remained unmatched. The CDR3 covers 12 residues. In nucleotides, the CDR3 is TGTGCCTGGCACAGGGGTAACTATGGCTACACCTTC. This codes for CAWHRGNYGYTF.

There are a few counts of this clone. This rearrangement joins TRBV7-9 to TRBJ2-7; no reliable D call. From germline, CDR1 is SEHNR and CDR2 FQNEAQ (reference sequence). V was trimmed by 3 bases and J by 6 bases, leaving 9 bases between them. This CDR3 spans 12 amino acids. The CDR3 is CASSFTSVEQYF. The CDR3 region has the DNA TGTGCCAGCAGCTTCACCTCGGTCGAGCAGTACTTC.

The chain employs TRBV5-1 and TRBJ1-1, with TRBD1 as a possible D gene (6 bases). The CDR3 spans 13 residues. Germline V gene sequence: CDR1 SGHRS, CDR2 YFSETQ. The ends were cut back, 3 bases at V and 8 bases at J, with 14 bases in the middle. The CDR3 coding sequence is TGCGCCAGCAGCTCTCAGGGGTTGGGGGAAGCTTTCTTT. This translates into CASSSQGLGEAFF. Full variable domain (outside the CDR3, taken from reference TRBV5-1 and TRBJ1-1): KAGVTQTPRYLIKTRGQQVTLSCSPISGHRSVSWYQQTPGQGLQFLFEYFSETQRNKGNFPGRFSGRQFSNSRSEMNVSTLELGDSALYLCASSSQGLGEAFFGQGTRLTVV.

The chain couples TRBV10-3 to TRBJ2-5, with D perhaps TRBD2 (6 bases). V gave up 2 bases and J gave up 4 bases, with 14 bases separating them. Per germline, CDR1 ENHRY and CDR2 SYGVKD. The CDR3 loop spans 15 amino acids. CDR3: CAISEPVGGAETQYF. Here the CDR3 DNA reads TGTGCCATCAGTGAGCCCGTCGGAGGGGCAGAGACCCAGTACTTC.

The genes are TRBV28 and TRBJ1-2; 8 nucleotides agree with TRBD1. The CDR3 is made up of 15 amino acids. The germline V gene has CDR1 MDHEN and CDR2 SYDVKM. After removal of 1 base from V and 7 bases from J, the junction contained 8 bases not matched to a gene. The CDR3: CASSLFHQGAGGYTF. CDR3 DNA: TGTGCCAGCAGTTTATTTCATCAGGGGGCAGGTGGCTACACCTTC.

The chain combines TRBV2 with TRBJ1-4; TRBD1 matches at 7 bases. This CDR3 contains 13 residues. Trimming cost V 6 bases and J 7 bases; bases outside gene matches: 5. Germline V gene lookup returns CDR1 SNHLY and CDR2 FYNNEI. The CDR3 protein is CASRGGAFEKLFF. The CDR3, as DNA: TGTGCCAGCAGAGGGGGCGCCTTTGAAAAACTGTTTTTT.

This rearrangement joins TRBV7-9 to TRBJ2-7; possibly TRBD1 for D (5 bases). The V end was cut by 6 bases, the J end by 6 bases, with 21 bases between. This CDR3 has 15 residues. The germline gives CDR1 SEHNR, CDR2 FQNEAQ (reference sequence). The CDR3 is CASRQSGSPLGEQYF. CDR3 DNA: TGTGCCAGCAGACAATCAGGGTCCCCTCTCGGCGAGCAGTACTTC. Filled out from reference TRBV7-9 and TRBJ2-7, the complete variable domain reads DTGVSQNPRHKITKRGQNVTFRCDPISEHNRLYWYRQTLGQGPEFLTYFQNEAQLEKSRLLSDRFSAERPKGSFSTLEIQRTEQGDSAMYLCASRQSGSPLGEQYFGPGTRLTVT.

This clone was observed a single time. This chain joins TRBV6-6 and TRBJ1-3; 9 nucleotides align to TRBD1. The CDR3 covers 15 residues. Germline assignment: CDR1 MNHNY and CDR2 SVGAGI (reference sequence). V shed 4 bases and J 1 base; nucleotides not matched to a gene: 2. The CDR3: CASSSGTGSGNTIYF. Written as DNA, the CDR3 is TGTGCCAGCAGTTCAGGGACAGGGTCTGGAAACACCATATATTTT.

V gene TRBV27 combines with J gene TRBJ2-7; 7 bases are a match to TRBD1. Germline loops: CDR1 MNHEY, CDR2 SMNVEV (reference sequence). The CDR3 is 17 amino acids. J was trimmed by 0 bases and V by 4 bases; bases with no gene match: 12. CDR3 nucleotides: TGTGCCAGCAGTTGGATTCCGACAGGGCCTACCTCCTACGAGCAGTACTTC. This sequence encodes CASSWIPTGPTSYEQYF.